This T cell receptor (beta chain) was recorded in a study of regulatory T cells in long-lasting Graves disease. Indicated time point: persistent/refractory GD, antithyroid drugs over 5 years with positive TRAb. After RNA was extracted from PBMCs, the TCR library was made from it. Arm-PCR of CDR3 regions and iRepertoire HTBI primers were used to build TCR beta libraries. TCRdb ran MiXCR on the multiplex PCR reads and lists one entry per CDR3 protein. The table includes about 660,000 distinct CDR3 sequences, about 32% detected once. The CDR3 contains 18 residues. Trimming removed 0 bases at V and 2 bases at J, with 20 bases between. The V gene's germline CDR1 is MNHEY and CDR2 SVGEGT.

The source is a female donor with Graves disease. Sequencing was performed on peripheral blood mononuclear cells (PBMCs), taken when the disease was refractory, from a patient treated with antithyroid drugs. The V call is TRBV6-2 or TRBV6-3, the J call TRBJ2-7; possible D gene TRBD2, 6 bases. The CDR3 DNA reads as TGTGCCAGCAGTTACTCAGGTGGTGGGCTAGCGCGGACCTACGAGCAGTACTTC. Translating gives CASSYSGGGLARTYEQYF.